This entry concerns a single T cell receptor beta chain. The data were taken from a study of blood T cell repertoires in COVID-19. Here immunoSEQ multiplex PCR was the method, and the copy in TCRdb shows in-frame clones only, minus some. The sample comprises about 190,000 clones, 70% to 90% of which are singletons, and about 1.1% rests with the top ten. This CDR3 is built from 18 residues. Germline assignment: CDR1 LGHNA and CDR2 YNFKEQ. The J segment lost 4 bases and the V segment lost 2 bases, leaving 7 bases of the junction unmatched. The TCR comes from a man in his thirties or forties with acute or convalescent COVID-19. The chain joins TRBV4-2 to TRBJ2-2; 13 bases agree with TRBD2. Sequencing was done on a sample of peripheral blood. The CDR3 coding sequence is TGTGCCAGCAGCCAATCTACTAGCGGGGGGGCCCGCACCGGGGAGCTGTTTTTT. Its protein is CASSQSTSGGARTGELFF.